This T cell receptor (beta chain) was sequenced for a study of a mutant IDH1 vaccine in newly diagnosed glioma. For the study at large: The sex distribution of treated patients was about 60% male and roughly 38% female, with a mean age of 40.4 years. Radiotherapy, temozolomide, or both had been given previously, and both were given to most. Study results and limitations: Of all patients, about 93% showed vaccine-induced immune responses.

Time point meaning: baseline, week 1 (first vaccination visit). The treatment: pre-vaccination baseline after standard-of-care therapy. Clones were sequenced by immunoSEQ multiplex PCR, and TCRdb holds only the in-frame ones, with some missing. The data show around 89,000 clones, about 83% seen once. Concerning this clone: Its antigen is unknown.

The CDR3 has 14 residues. Trimming removed 5 bases at V and 2 bases at J, with 12 bases between. Looked up from germline, CDR1 is MRHNA and CDR2 is SNTAGT. The clonotype originates from a woman in her 50s with glioma. The sequenced sample was PBMCs, obtained from a glioma patient treated with radiotherapy, temozolomide or both. The rearrangement uses TRBV6-4 and TRBJ1-2; D gene ambiguous. CDR3 loop: CASSPRTGNYGYTF. Written as DNA, the CDR3 is TGTGCCAGCAGTCCCCGGACGGGAAACTATGGCTACACCTTC.